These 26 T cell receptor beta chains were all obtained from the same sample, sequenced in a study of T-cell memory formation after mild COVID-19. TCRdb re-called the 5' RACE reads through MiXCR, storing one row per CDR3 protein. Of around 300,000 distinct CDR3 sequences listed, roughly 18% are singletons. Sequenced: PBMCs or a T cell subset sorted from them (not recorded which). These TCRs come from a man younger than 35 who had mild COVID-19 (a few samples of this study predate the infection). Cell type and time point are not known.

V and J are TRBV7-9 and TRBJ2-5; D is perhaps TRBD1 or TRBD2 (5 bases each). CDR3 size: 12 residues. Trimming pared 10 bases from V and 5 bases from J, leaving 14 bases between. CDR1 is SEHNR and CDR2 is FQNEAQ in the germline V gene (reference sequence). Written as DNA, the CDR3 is TGTGCCATCGACCGACAGCGGGAGACCCAGTACTTC. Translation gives CAIDRQRETQYF.

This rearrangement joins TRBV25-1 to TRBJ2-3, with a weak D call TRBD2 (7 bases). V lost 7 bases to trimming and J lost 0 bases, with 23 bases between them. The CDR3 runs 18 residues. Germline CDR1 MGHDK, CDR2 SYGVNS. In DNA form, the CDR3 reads TGTGCCAGCACCCCGGGGGCCCGACTAGCCGAAAGCACAGATACGCAGTATTTT. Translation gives CASTPGARLAESTDTQYF.

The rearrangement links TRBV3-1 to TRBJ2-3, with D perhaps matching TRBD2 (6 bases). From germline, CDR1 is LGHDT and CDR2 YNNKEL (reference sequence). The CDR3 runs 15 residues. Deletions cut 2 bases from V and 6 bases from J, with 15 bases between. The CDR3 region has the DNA TGTGCCAGCAGCCAAACCGGGGGAGTCATGGATACGCAGTATTTT. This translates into CASSQTGGVMDTQYF.

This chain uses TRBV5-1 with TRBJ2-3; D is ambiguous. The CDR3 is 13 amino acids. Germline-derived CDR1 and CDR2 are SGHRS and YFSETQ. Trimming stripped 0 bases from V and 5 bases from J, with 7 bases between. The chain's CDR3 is CASSLEYRDTQYF. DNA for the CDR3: TGCGCCAGCAGCTTGGAGTACCGAGATACGCAGTATTTT.

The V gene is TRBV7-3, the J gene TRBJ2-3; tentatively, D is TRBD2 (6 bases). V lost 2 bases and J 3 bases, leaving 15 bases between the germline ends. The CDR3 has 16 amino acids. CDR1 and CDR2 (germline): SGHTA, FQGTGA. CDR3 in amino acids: CASSLGSGEGTDTQYF. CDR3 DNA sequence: TGTGCCAGCAGCTTAGGGTCGGGGGAAGGGACAGATACGCAGTATTTT.

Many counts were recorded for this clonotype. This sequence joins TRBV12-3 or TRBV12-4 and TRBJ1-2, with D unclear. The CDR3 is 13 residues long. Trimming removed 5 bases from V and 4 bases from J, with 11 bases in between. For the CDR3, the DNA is TGTGCCAGCAGTCCCGTCTCTAGCTATGGCTACACCTTC. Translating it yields CASSPVSSYGYTF.

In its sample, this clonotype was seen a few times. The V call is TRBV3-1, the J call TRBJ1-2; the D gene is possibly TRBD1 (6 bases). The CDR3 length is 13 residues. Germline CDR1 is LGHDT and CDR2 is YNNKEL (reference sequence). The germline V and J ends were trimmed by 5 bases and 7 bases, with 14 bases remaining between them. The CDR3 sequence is CASSSLGRGGYTF. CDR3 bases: TGTGCCAGCAGCAGTCTTGGCAGGGGTGGCTACACCTTC.

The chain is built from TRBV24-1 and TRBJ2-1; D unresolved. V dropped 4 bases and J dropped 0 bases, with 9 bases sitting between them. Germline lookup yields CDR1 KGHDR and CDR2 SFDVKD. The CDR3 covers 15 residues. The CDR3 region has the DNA TGTGCCACCAGTGAAGGAGTTGTCTCCTACAATGAGCAGTTCTTC. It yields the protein CATSEGVVSYNEQFF.

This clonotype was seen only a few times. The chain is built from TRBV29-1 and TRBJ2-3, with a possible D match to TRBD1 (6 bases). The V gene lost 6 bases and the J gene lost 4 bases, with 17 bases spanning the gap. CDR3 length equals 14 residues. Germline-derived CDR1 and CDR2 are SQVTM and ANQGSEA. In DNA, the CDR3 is TGCAGCGTAGCTCCACAGGGTACGGCAGATACGCAGTATTTT. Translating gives CSVAPQGTADTQYF.

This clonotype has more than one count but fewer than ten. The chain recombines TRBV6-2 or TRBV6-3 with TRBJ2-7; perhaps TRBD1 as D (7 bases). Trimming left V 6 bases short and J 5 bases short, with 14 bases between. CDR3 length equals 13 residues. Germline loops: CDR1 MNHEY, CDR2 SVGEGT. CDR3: CASRKSRGDEQYV. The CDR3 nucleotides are TGTGCCAGCAGAAAATCCAGGGGGGACGAGCAGTACGTC.

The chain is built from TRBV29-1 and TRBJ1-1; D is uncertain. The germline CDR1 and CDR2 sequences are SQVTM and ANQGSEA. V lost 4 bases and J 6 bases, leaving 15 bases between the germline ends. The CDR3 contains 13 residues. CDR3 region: CSVVSGGWSEAFF. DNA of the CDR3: TGCAGCGTTGTGTCGGGTGGATGGTCTGAAGCTTTCTTT.

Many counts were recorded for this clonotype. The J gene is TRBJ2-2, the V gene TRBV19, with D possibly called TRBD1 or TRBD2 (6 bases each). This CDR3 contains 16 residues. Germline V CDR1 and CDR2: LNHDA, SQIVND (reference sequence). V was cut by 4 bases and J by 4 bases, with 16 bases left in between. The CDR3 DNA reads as TGTGCCAGTAGTACAATCCTCAGGGGAGGCACCGGGGAGCTGTTTTTT. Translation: CASSTILRGGTGELFF. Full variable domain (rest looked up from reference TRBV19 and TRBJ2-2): DGGITQSPKYLFRKEGQNVTLSCEQNLNHDAMYWYRQDPGQGLRLIYYSQIVNDFQKGDIAEGYSVSREKKESFPLTVTSAQKNPTAFYLCASSTILRGGTGELFFGEGSRLTVL.

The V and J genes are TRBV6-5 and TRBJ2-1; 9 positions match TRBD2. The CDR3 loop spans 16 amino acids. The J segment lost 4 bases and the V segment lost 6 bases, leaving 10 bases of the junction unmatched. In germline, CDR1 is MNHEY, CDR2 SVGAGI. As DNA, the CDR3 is TGTGCCAGCAGGCGTCGCGGGGGGGCGGGATACAATGAGCAGTTCTTC. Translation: CASRRRGGAGYNEQFF.

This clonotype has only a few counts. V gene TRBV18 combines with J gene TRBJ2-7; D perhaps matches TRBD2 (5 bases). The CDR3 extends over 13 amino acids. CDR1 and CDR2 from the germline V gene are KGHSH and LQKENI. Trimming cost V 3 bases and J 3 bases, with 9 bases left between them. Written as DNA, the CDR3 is TGTGCCAGCTCACCGGAGGTACTCTACGAGCAGTACGTC. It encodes CASSPEVLYEQYV.

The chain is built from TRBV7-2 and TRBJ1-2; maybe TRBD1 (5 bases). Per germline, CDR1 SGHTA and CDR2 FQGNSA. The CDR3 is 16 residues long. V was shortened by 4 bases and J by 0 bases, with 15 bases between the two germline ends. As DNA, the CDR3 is TGTGCCAGCAGCTGGGCAGGGACCGATCCTAACTATGGCTACACCTTC. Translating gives CASSWAGTDPNYGYTF.

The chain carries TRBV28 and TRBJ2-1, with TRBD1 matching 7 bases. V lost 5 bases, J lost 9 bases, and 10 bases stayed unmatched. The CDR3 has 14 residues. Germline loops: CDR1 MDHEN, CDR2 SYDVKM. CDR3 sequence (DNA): TGTGCCAGCAGTATATCCCCAGGGGGAATTGAGCAGTTCTTC. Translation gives CASSISPGGIEQFF.

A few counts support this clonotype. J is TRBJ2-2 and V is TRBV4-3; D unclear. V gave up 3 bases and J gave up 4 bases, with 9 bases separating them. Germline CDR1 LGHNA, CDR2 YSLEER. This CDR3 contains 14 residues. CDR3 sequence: CASSQEPATGELFF. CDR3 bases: TGCGCCAGCAGCCAGGAGCCCGCCACCGGGGAGCTGTTTTTT.

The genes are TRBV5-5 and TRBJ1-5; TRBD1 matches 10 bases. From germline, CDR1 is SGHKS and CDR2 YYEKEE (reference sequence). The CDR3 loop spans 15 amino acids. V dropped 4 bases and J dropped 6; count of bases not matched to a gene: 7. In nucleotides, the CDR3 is TGTGCCAGCAGCCAGAGGGACAGGGGATTTCAGCCCCAGCATTTT. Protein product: CASSQRDRGFQPQHF.

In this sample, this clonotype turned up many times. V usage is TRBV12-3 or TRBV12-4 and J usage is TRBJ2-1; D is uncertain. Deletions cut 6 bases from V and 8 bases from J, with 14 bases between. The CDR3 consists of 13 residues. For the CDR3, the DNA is TGTGCCAGCAGCAGGATGGAGCAAGATGAGCAGTTCTTC. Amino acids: CASSRMEQDEQFF.

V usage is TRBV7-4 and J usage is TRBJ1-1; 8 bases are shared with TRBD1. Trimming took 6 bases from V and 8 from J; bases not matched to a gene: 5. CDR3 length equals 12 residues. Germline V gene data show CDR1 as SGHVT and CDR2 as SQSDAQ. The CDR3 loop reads CASRHHRGEAFF. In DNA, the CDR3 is TGTGCCAGCAGGCATCACAGGGGGGAAGCTTTCTTT.

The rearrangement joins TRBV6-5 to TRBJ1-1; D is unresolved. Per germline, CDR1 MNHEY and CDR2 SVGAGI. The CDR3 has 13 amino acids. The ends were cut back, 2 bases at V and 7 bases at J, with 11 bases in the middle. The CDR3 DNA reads TGTGCCAGCAGTTACGGAGGGCCGGATGAAGCTTTCTTT. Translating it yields CASSYGGPDEAFF.

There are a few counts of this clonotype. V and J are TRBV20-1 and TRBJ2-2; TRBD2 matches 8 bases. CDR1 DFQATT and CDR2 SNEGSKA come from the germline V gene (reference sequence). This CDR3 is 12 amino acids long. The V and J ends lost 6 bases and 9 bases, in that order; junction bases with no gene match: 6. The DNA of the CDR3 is TGCAGTGCCGGACTAGCCGCCCGGGAGCTGTTTTTT. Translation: CSAGLAARELFF.

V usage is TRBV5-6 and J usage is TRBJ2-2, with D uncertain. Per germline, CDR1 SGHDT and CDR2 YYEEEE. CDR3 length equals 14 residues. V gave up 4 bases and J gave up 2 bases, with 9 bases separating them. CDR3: CASSLGFNTGELFF. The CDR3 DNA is TGTGCCAGCAGCCTCGGATTCAACACCGGGGAGCTGTTTTTT.

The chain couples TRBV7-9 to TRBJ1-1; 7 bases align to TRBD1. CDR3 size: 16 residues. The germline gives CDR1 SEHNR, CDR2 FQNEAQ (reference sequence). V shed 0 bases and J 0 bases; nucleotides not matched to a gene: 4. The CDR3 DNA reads TGTGCCAGCAGCTTAGCCGGCAGGGGGATGAACACTGAAGCTTTCTTT. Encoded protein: CASSLAGRGMNTEAFF.

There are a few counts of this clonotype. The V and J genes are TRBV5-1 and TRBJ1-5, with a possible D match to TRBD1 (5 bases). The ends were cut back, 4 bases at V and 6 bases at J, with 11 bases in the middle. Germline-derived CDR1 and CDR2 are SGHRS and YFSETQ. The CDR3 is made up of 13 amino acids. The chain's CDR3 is CASSPSGPQPQHF. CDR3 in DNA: TGCGCCAGCAGCCCGTCAGGGCCTCAGCCCCAGCATTTT.

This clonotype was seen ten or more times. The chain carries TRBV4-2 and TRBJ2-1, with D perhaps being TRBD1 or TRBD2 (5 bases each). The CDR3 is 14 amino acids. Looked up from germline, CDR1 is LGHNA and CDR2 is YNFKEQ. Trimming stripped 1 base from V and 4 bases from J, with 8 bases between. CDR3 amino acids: CASSQGGVYNEQFF. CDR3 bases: TGTGCCAGCAGCCAAGGAGGGGTTTACAATGAGCAGTTCTTC.